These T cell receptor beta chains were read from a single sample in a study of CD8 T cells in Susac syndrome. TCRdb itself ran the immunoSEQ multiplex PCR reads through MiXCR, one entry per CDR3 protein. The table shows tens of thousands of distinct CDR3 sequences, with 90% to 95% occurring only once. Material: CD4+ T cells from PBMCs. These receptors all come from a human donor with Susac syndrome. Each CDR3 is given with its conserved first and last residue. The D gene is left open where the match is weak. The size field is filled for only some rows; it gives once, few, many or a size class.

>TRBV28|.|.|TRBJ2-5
TGTGCCAGCAGTTTAGTCGACAGACAAGAGACCCAGTACTTC
CASSLVDRQETQYF
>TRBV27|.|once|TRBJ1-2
TGTGCCAGCAGTTTTTTCCCTGCTTCCGGGACTAAAGGCGGCTATGGCTACACCTTC
CASSFFPASGTKGGYGYTF
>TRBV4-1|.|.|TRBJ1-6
TGCGCCAGCAGCCAAGTTGTCCGGGGCAGCTTAGGTTCACCCCTCCACTTT
CASSQVVRGSLGSPLHF
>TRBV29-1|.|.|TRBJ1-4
TGCAGCGGGTGGAAGGATGAAAAACTGTTTTTT
CSGWKDEKLFF
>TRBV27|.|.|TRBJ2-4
TGTGCCAGCAGTTTAGGTCAGCTAGCCAAAAACATTCAGTACTTC
CASSLGQLAKNIQYF
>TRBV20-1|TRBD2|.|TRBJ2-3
TGCAGTGCTAGTTCTAGCGGGGTATTTGATACGCAGTATTTT
CSASSSGVFDTQYF
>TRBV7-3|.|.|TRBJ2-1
TGTGCCAGCAGCTTAGGACAGTACAATGAGCAGTTCTTC
CASSLGQYNEQFF
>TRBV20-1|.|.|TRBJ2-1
TGCAGTGCTAGGGTCGGGCCATATGAGCAGTTCTTC
CSARVGPYEQFF
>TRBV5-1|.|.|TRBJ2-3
TGCGCCAGCAGCGTGGACATGGATACGCAGTATTTT
CASSVDMDTQYF
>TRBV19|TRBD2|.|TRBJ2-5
TGTGCCAGTCGGGGACTAGCGGGGGGTATCACAGAGACCCAGTACTTC
CASRGLAGGITETQYF
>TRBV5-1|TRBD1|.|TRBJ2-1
TGCGCCAGCAGCTTGCCCCATTGGACAGGGACCGCCGTAAGCTCCTACAATGAGCAGTTCTTC
CASSLPHWTGTAVSSYNEQFF
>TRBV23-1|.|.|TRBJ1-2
TGCGCCAGCAGTCAAGTCGGGCTTCAAGACTATGGCTACACCTTC
CASSQVGLQDYGYTF
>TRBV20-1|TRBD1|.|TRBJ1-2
TGCAGTGCTAAACAGGGGAACTATGGCTACACCTTC
CSAKQGNYGYTF